A selection of T cell receptor beta chains follows, all from one sample in a study of cytomegalovirus exposure and HLA in healthy donors. Some clones are missing from TCRdb's copy, which holds only in-frame ones; the method was immunoSEQ multiplex PCR. The sample carries some 200,000 clones, around three quarters recorded once. The sequencing input was PBMCs. Every receptor here comes from a boy between 10 and 17 years old in good health and CMV-seronegative. CDR3s include the opening cysteine and the closing phenylalanine or tryptophan. Fields, in order: J gene, clone size, V gene, D gene, CDR3 protein, CDR3 DNA. D genes are given only for firm matches. Clone size is stated in some rows and not others, as once, few, many or a class when expanded.

TRBJ1-2	-	TRBV7-2	TRBD1	CASSFTRGDYGYTF	TGTGCCAGCAGCTTCACCAGGGGGGACTATGGCTACACCTTC
TRBJ2-5	-	TRBV5-4	TRBD2	CASSQPSGRAVETQYF	TGTGCCAGCAGCCAACCAAGCGGGAGGGCCGTTGAGACCCAGTACTTC
TRBJ2-1	-	TRBV7-9	TRBD2	CASSSAFLAGEKYNEQFF	TGTGCCAGCAGCTCGGCGTTTCTAGCGGGAGAAAAATACAATGAGCAGTTCTTC
TRBJ2-1	-	TRBV11-3	TRBD1	CASGSGGQAYEQFF	TGTGCCAGCGGGTCGGGCGGACAGGCCTATGAGCAGTTCTTC
TRBJ2-1	-	TRBV7-2	-	CASTPLPPTVYNEQFF	TGTGCCAGCACCCCCCTCCCACCTACAGTGTACAATGAGCAGTTCTTC
TRBJ1-2	-	TRBV28	-	CASSLGGPNYGYTF	TGTGCCAGCAGTTTAGGAGGGCCCAACTATGGCTACACCTTC
TRBJ2-7	-	TRBV7-6	-	CASSAQTGTYEQYF	TGTGCCAGCAGCGCCCAAACAGGGACCTACGAGCAGTACTTC
TRBJ2-3	-	TRBV14	-	CASSQDFRSGKRADTQYF	TGTGCCAGCAGCCAAGATTTTCGGAGCGGAAAAAGGGCAGATACGCAGTATTTT
TRBJ2-5	-	TRBV5-6	TRBD1	CASSLPTGGLETQYF	TGTGCCAGCAGCTTGCCCACAGGGGGCCTAGAGACCCAGTACTTC
TRBJ2-7	-	TRBV7-9	TRBD1	CASSSPPGGFDEQYF	TGTGCCAGCAGCTCCCCTCCAGGGGGCTTCGACGAGCAGTACTTC
TRBJ2-4	once	TRBV30	-	CAWNGADIAKNIQYF	TGTGCCTGGAATGGGGCGGATATAGCCAAAAACATTCAGTACTTC
TRBJ2-7	-	TRBV19	-	CASSMSQGYEQYF	TGTGCCAGTAGTATGTCCCAGGGCTACGAGCAGTACTTC
TRBJ2-2	-	TRBV9	-	CASSVMGERNTGELFF	TGTGCCAGCAGCGTAATGGGAGAACGGAACACCGGGGAGCTGTTTTTT
TRBJ2-7	-	TRBV7-3	-	CASSPWGEGDEQYF	TGTGCCAGCAGCCCATGGGGGGAAGGGGACGAGCAGTACTTC
TRBJ2-5	-	TRBV30	TRBD1	CAWNRDRGETQYF	TGTGCCTGGAACCGGGACAGGGGGGAGACCCAGTACTTC
TRBJ2-3	once	TRBV9	TRBD2	CASSVAGGRTDTQYF	TGTGCCAGCAGCGTAGCGGGAGGACGCACAGATACGCAGTATTTT
TRBJ2-2	few	TRBV19	TRBD2	CASSIGGPGTSAGELFF	TGTGCCAGTAGTATCGGGGGCCCAGGGACTAGCGCCGGGGAGCTGTTTTTT
TRBJ2-1	-	TRBV5-4	-	CASSREDINEQFF	TGTGCCAGCAGCCGAGAGGACATCAATGAGCAGTTCTTC
TRBJ2-7	few	TRBV18	-	CASSPQGDSYEQYF	TGTGCCAGCTCACCACAGGGGGATTCCTACGAGCAGTACTTC
TRBJ2-1	-	TRBV7-2	TRBD2	CASSSWGLAGYNEQFF	TGTGCCAGCAGCTCTTGGGGGCTAGCGGGCTACAATGAGCAGTTCTTC
TRBJ1-6	-	TRBV19	-	CASSGGRHNSPLHF	TGTGCCAGTAGCGGGGGACGGCATAATTCACCCCTCCACTTT
TRBJ2-7	few	TRBV5-1	TRBD1	CASSLGDSLYEQYF	TGCGCCAGCAGCTTAGGGGACAGCCTCTACGAGCAGTACTTC